Shown below are 5 T cell receptor beta chains from a single sample sequenced in a study of shared clonotypes between healthy human individuals. Libraries were prepared by immunoSEQ multiplex PCR; TCRdb keeps only in-frame clonotypes and omits some of them. The sample has around 510,000 clones, around 78% seen once; the top ten hold about 11%. Sequencing was done on a sample of PBMCs. The receptors stem from a middle-aged woman in good health. Some clones in this sample may be carry-over from other donors' samples.

The chain has TRBV7-2 and TRBJ2-3; 13 bases line up with TRBD2. CDR3 length equals 17 residues. Losses at the gene ends were 0 bases for V and 8 bases for J; bases not matched to a gene: 8. CDR1 is SGHTA and CDR2 is FQGNSA in the germline V gene. CDR3 DNA sequence: TGTGCCAGCAGCTTAGCGGGCACGGGACTAGCGGGGTTTACGCAGTATTTT. Its protein product is CASSLAGTGLAGFTQYF.

This clone showed up just a few times. This chain uses TRBV15 with TRBJ1-5, with 7 bases lining up with TRBD1. From germline, CDR1 is LNHNV and CDR2 YYDKDF (reference sequence). With 3 bases clipped from V and 2 bases from J, the junction kept 7 bases outside the gene matches. The CDR3 covers 16 residues. CDR3 sequence reads: CATSRPGDRGNQPQHF. The CDR3 DNA reads as TGTGCCACCAGCAGGCCAGGTGACAGGGGCAATCAGCCCCAGCATTTT.

The V call is TRBV10-2, the J call TRBJ2-7; D could derive from TRBD1 or TRBD2 (7 bases each). CDR1 WSHSY and CDR2 SAAADI come from the germline V gene. The CDR3 covers 14 residues. The germline V and J ends were trimmed by 7 bases and 2 bases, with 15 bases remaining between them. CDR3 nucleotide sequence: TGCGCCAGCATGTCAGGGGGGGTTCCCTACGAGCAGTACTTC. It yields the protein CASMSGGVPYEQYF.

J is TRBJ1-1 and V is TRBV5-1; D is perhaps TRBD1 (6 bases). Germline V gives CDR1 SGHRS, CDR2 YFSETQ. Trimming pared 4 bases from V and 6 bases from J, leaving 10 bases between. This CDR3 region has 12 residues. CDR3 in DNA: TGCGCCAGCAGCCAGGGGTCCGCTGAAGCTTTCTTT. Translated, it gives CASSQGSAEAFF.

The chain recombines TRBV2 with TRBJ2-1; 9 nucleotides match TRBD1. Trimming cost V 10 bases and J 10 bases; bases outside gene matches: 14. This CDR3 has 14 residues. CDR1 is SNHLY and CDR2 is FYNNEI in the germline V gene. The CDR3 DNA sequence: TGTGCCACCGCCGGGACAGGGTTTACACAAGAGCAGTTCTTC. Its protein product is CATAGTGFTQEQFF. Variable domain in full (rest from reference TRBV2 and TRBJ2-1): EPEVTQTPSHQVTQMGQEVILRCVPISNHLYFYWYRQILGQKVEFLVSFYNNEISEKSEIFDDQFSVERPDGSNFTLKIRSTKLEDSAMYFCATAGTGFTQEQFFGPGTRLTVL.